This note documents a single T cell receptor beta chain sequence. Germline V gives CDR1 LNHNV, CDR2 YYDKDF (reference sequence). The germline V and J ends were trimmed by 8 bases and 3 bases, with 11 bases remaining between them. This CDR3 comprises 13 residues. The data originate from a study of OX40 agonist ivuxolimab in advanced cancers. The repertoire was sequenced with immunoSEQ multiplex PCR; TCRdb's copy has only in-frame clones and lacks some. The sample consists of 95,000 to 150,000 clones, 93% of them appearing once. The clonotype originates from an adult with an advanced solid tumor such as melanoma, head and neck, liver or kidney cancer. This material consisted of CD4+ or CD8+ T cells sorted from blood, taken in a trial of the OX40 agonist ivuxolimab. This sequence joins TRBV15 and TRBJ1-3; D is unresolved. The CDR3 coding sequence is TGTGCCACCGCAACGGTACTTGGAAACACCATATATTTT. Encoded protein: CATATVLGNTIYF.